This TCR beta chain was sequenced in a study of shared clonotypes between healthy human individuals. Looking at the study overall: Samples came from two female and a few male donors aged 18 to 49.

CD8 cells regarded as naive lacked CD45RO, were positively chosen for CCR7, and omitted terminally differentiated effector memory CD45RA+ cells. Note on this clone: Its antigen is unknown.

Here immunoSEQ multiplex PCR was the method, and the copy in TCRdb shows in-frame clones only, minus some. The sample holds just over 2,000,000 clones; approximately 94% are singletons and the top ten take approximately 1.2%. This CDR3 is 19 amino acids long. V was pared by 0 bases and J by 1 base, with 16 bases between. Germline CDR1 is MGHRA and CDR2 is YSYEKL. Overall study findings and caveats: The study generally estimated greater richness for naive than memory subsets.

The sequence was collected from a man aged 18 to 35 in good health. The sample was naive CD8+ T cells sorted from blood. V gene TRBV4-1 combines with J gene TRBJ2-6; D uncertain. CDR3 bases: TGCGCCAGCAGCCAAGATACGATAGAGGTCTCTTCTGGGGCCAACGTCCTGACTTTC. It encodes CASSQDTIEVSSGANVLTF.